This entry lists 13 T cell receptor beta chains sequenced from one sample in a study of blood T cell repertoires in COVID-19. The assay was immunoSEQ multiplex PCR, and TCRdb's table has in-frame clones only and misses some. The data show some 160,000 clones, more than 80% seen once. Sequencing was carried out using peripheral blood. These receptors were taken from a man between 60 and 75 years old with acute or convalescent COVID-19.

The chain joins TRBV3-1 (or the pseudogene TRBV3-2) to TRBJ1-4, with D unresolved. Germline assignment: CDR1 LGHDT and CDR2 YNNKEL (reference sequence). The CDR3 has 14 amino acids. With 5 bases removed from V and 4 bases from J, the gap between germline ends came to 11 bases. Here the CDR3 reads CASSYRNNNEKLFF. The CDR3 DNA reads TGTGCCAGCAGCTACAGAAACAATAATGAAAAACTGTTTTTT.

The CDR3 nucleotides are TGTGCCAGCAGCTTAGGAGGACAGGGGGCAAGGTACACCTTC. Protein: CASSLGGQGARYTF. The rearrangement joins TRBV7-2 to TRBJ1-2; TRBD1 aligns across 11 bases. The V gene's germline CDR1 is SGHTA and CDR2 FQGNSA. There are 14 residues in the CDR3. V gave up 1 base and J gave up 11 bases; unmatched junction bases: 6.

The V gene is TRBV9, the J gene TRBJ2-2; TRBD1 matches 9 bases. The V segment lost 2 bases and the J segment 4 bases; nucleotides outside the gene matches: 12. CDR3 length equals 18 residues. Germline loops: CDR1 SGDLS, CDR2 YYNGEE. The CDR3 loop reads CASSVGTGYTAVTGELFF. CDR3 bases: TGTGCCAGCAGCGTTGGGACAGGGTATACCGCTGTCACCGGGGAGCTGTTTTTT.

The chain is built from TRBV9 and TRBJ1-6, with D maybe TRBD1 (5 bases). CDR1 is SGDLS and CDR2 is YYNGEE in the germline V gene. The CDR3 runs to 15 residues. Trimming took off 1 base at V and 7 bases at J, with 12 bases between the two ends. This CDR3 reads CASSVSGAGNSPLHF. The CDR3 DNA reads as TGTGCCAGCAGCGTAAGCGGGGCCGGGAATTCACCCCTCCACTTT.

V usage is TRBV5-4 and J usage is TRBJ2-2, with 9 positions matching TRBD1. V dropped 2 bases and J dropped 8; count of bases not matched to a gene: 10. The CDR3 is 16 residues long. Germline V CDR1 and CDR2: SGHNT, YYREEE (reference sequence). CDR3 DNA: TGTGCCAGCAGCTTCAAGGGACAGGGAGCCTCGGGGGAGCTGTTTTTT. The encoded protein is CASSFKGQGASGELFF.

This chain's CDR3 is CASSWDIQETQYF. The CDR3 bases are TGCGCCAGCAGCTGGGACATACAAGAGACCCAGTACTTC. This rearrangement joins TRBV5-1 to TRBJ2-5; D is possibly TRBD1 (6 bases). The CDR3 spans 13 residues. V dropped 3 bases and J dropped 2 bases, with 8 bases sitting between them. Germline V gene lookup returns CDR1 SGHRS and CDR2 YFSETQ.

Here the CDR3 reads CASSNRANYGYTF. DNA for the CDR3: TGTGCCAGCTCAAATCGAGCTAACTATGGCTACACCTTC. The chain recombines TRBV18 with TRBJ1-2; D is undetermined. V gave up 5 bases and J gave up 0 bases, with 7 bases separating them. The CDR3 runs to 13 residues. In germline, CDR1 is KGHSH, CDR2 LQKENI.

The chain carries TRBV28 and TRBJ2-3, with D perhaps TRBD1 (6 bases). The CDR3 consists of 14 residues. Trimming removed 8 bases from V and 5 bases from J, with 17 bases in between. The germline V gene has CDR1 MDHEN and CDR2 SYDVKM. CDR3 sequence (DNA): TGTGCCAGCTGCCCCGTGGGGGCCAAAGATACGCAGTATTTT. Translated, it gives CASCPVGAKDTQYF. Variable domain in full (rest from reference TRBV28 and TRBJ2-3): DVKVTQSSRYLVKRTGEKVFLECVQDMDHENMFWYRQDPGLGLRLIYFSYDVKMKEKGDIPEGYSVSREKKERFSLILESASTNQTSMYLCASCPVGAKDTQYFGPGTRLTVL.

V is TRBV6-5 and J is TRBJ1-5; D is possibly TRBD1 (6 bases). The CDR3 is 15 residues long. The V end lost 2 bases, the J end lost 7 bases, and 15 bases lay between the germline ends. Germline V gene lookup returns CDR1 MNHEY and CDR2 SVGAGI. This CDR3 reads CASSYRQDGNQPQHF. CDR3 sequence (DNA): TGTGCCAGCAGTTACAGACAGGATGGGAACCAGCCCCAGCATTTT.

This chain links TRBV11-2 with TRBJ2-7; D is perhaps TRBD1 (6 bases). The V gene lost 1 base and the J gene lost 4 bases, with 11 bases spanning the gap. This CDR3 is built from 14 residues. The germline V gene encodes CDR1 SGHAT and CDR2 FQNNGV. In DNA form, the CDR3 reads TGTGCCAGCAGCTTAGCCAGGGGCGGGTACGAGCAGTACTTC. Encoded protein: CASSLARGGYEQYF.

The chain joins TRBV7-9 to TRBJ2-7, with 9 bases lining up with TRBD1. This CDR3 has 15 residues. Looked up from germline, CDR1 is SEHNR and CDR2 is FQNEAQ (reference sequence). The ends lost 5 bases at V and 1 base at J; junction bases unmatched: 6. This CDR3 reads CASSSLGTGSYEQYF. CDR3 sequence (DNA): TGTGCCAGCAGCAGTCTCGGGACAGGGTCCTACGAGCAGTACTTC.

The V and J genes are TRBV6-2 or TRBV6-3 and TRBJ2-5; 10 bases fit TRBD2. The V gene end was trimmed by 4 bases and the J gene end by 8 bases; junction bases not matched to a gene: 13. CDR1 is MNHEY, CDR2 SVGEGT, per germline. The CDR3 runs 16 residues. DNA for the CDR3: TGTGCCAGCAGTTTTTCACCTAGCGGGGGAGTCGGTACCCAGTACTTC. This translates into CASSFSPSGGVGTQYF.

This chain uses TRBV7-2 with TRBJ1-1; D may be TRBD1 (6 bases). The CDR3 is made up of 16 amino acids. Germline CDR1 and CDR2: SGHTA and FQGNSA. The V and J ends lost 1 base and 5 bases respectively, with 17 bases between them. Written as DNA, the CDR3 is TGTGCCAGCAGCTTAGACCCCAGGGGCGGGGGGACTGAAGCTTTCTTT. Translated: CASSLDPRGGGTEAFF.